These 16 T cell receptor beta chains were sequenced from one sample in a study of tumor-infiltrating lymphocytes in primary liver carcinoma. TCR beta cDNA was made from 450 to 600 ng total RNA with a constant-region primer. Nested multiplex PCR, run for three rounds with slightly modified ARM-PCR, yielded TCR beta libraries. The first two PCR rounds used TRBV1-TRBV30 forward primers with a C-beta reverse primer, roughly 10 cycles each. TCRdb reprocessed the multiplex PCR reads with MiXCR, giving one entry per CDR3 protein. Of 90,000 to 150,000 distinct CDR3 sequences in the sample, around two thirds were seen once. Unsorted bulk tissue, about 19-32 mg of it, served as the source for co-extraction of RNA and DNA. Sequencing used liver tumor tissue from sampling region 1. Regarding subset: tumor region T1, superior pole. The receptors come from a woman in her sixties or seventies with primary liver carcinoma and hepatitis B virus infection.

This clonotype turned up a few times. This may be a read error: a much more frequent sequence differs by one nucleotide. This chain uses TRBV5-1 with TRBJ2-5; D perhaps matches TRBD1 (5 bases). The V end was cut by 0 bases, the J end by 2 bases, with 14 bases between. From germline, CDR1 is SGHRS and CDR2 YFSETQ. The CDR3 is 16 residues long. This CDR3 is CASSLVRRTQQETQYF. CDR3 DNA sequence: TGCGCCAGCAGCTTGGTCCGCAGGACACAACAAGAGACCCAGTACTTC.

Notes on this clonotype: The junction departs from the called germline gene at one end, perhaps through a read error. V and J are TRBV18 and TRBJ2-7; a weak D match, TRBD1 (5 bases). This CDR3 spans 14 amino acids. CDR1 is KGHSH, CDR2 LQKENI, per germline. The CDR3 DNA follows: TGTGCCAGCTCAAGGCCCGACAGACTCTACGGGCAGTACTTC. This sequence encodes CASSRPDRLYGQYF.

This clonotype appeared many times. This chain connects TRBV5-6 to TRBJ1-6, with 7 bases matching TRBD1. Per germline, CDR1 SGHDT and CDR2 YYEEEE. The CDR3 is 14 amino acids. V lost 0 bases, J lost 7 bases, and 1 base stayed unmatched. CDR3 sequence (DNA): TGTGCCAGCAGCTTGGACAGGGGCAATTCACCCCTCCACTTT. Its translation is CASSLDRGNSPLHF.

The chain couples TRBV2 to TRBJ2-3; D could derive from TRBD1 or TRBD2 (5 bases each). Germline V gene sequence: CDR1 SNHLY, CDR2 FYNNEI. The CDR3 loop spans 16 amino acids. Trimming stripped 3 bases from V and 6 bases from J, with 19 bases between. The CDR3 DNA follows: TGTGCCAGCAGTGATAAGGGACGGCCAGGCTCCGATACGCAGTATTTT. Translated, it gives CASSDKGRPGSDTQYF.

The genes are TRBV5-1 and TRBJ2-2, with TRBD2 matching 9 bases. The CDR3 consists of 17 residues. The germline V gene has CDR1 SGHRS and CDR2 YFSETQ. V was clipped by 4 bases and J by 0 bases; unmatched bases: 7. CDR3 in amino acids: CASSILAGRSNTGELFF. The CDR3 DNA reads as TGCGCCAGCAGCATCCTAGCGGGAAGGTCGAACACCGGGGAGCTGTTTTTT.

In the case of this clonotype: The conserved phenylalanine or tryptophan is not found at the CDR3 terminus, so this likely reflects a read error. The rearrangement joins TRBV11-2 to TRBJ1-1; D not resolved. Per the germline V gene, CDR1 is SGHAT and CDR2 is FQNNGV. This CDR3 contains 14 residues. Trimming took off 5 bases at V and 4 bases at J, with 14 bases between the two ends. Written as DNA, the CDR3 is TGTGCCAGCAGCCCACTTCACCCTGGCACTGAAGCTTTCTAT. Protein: CASSPLHPGTEAFY.

The gene calls are TRBV4-2 and TRBJ2-1, with 7 bases aligning to TRBD1. V trimming: 4 bases; J trimming: 10 bases; junction bases outside the gene matches: 16. This CDR3 comprises 16 residues. Germline V gene lookup returns CDR1 LGHNA and CDR2 YNFKEQ. The CDR3: CASSPNDRDGGNEQFF. CDR3 sequence (DNA): TGTGCCAGCAGCCCGAACGACAGGGATGGTGGCAACGAGCAGTTCTTC.

Notes on this clonotype: This may come from a read error, since a much larger clone is one base off. The chain joins TRBV5-6 to TRBJ1-5, with no clear D. Looked up from germline, CDR1 is SGHDT and CDR2 is YYEEEE. Trimming took 3 bases from V and 1 from J, leaving 11 bases between them. The CDR3 runs 15 residues. This CDR3 is CASSSQWNSNQPQHF. The CDR3 DNA is TGTGCCAGCAGCTCGCAGTGGAACAGCAATCAGCCCCAGCATTTT.

In regard to this clonotype: This likely comes from a read error, as the CDR3 has no conserved phenylalanine or tryptophan at its end. It is unclear where the CDR3 begins or ends on the DNA, so no DNA is shown, and the CDR3 is as TCRdb lists it. The V call is TRBV11-1, the J call TRBJ2-3; the table's D call TRBD2 went unverified against the DNA. Germline CDR1 is SGHAT and CDR2 is FQDESV (reference sequence). The CDR3 length is 14 residues, termini included. The CDR3 here is CANSLRQRVGESHC.

The rearrangement joins TRBV6-6 to TRBJ1-5; D perhaps matches TRBD1 (5 bases). This CDR3 comprises 13 residues. CDR1 and CDR2 from the germline V gene are MNHNY and SVGAGI (reference sequence). Trimming removed 6 bases from V and 6 bases from J, with 12 bases in between. As DNA, the CDR3 is TGTGCCAGCAGCCATGGCAGGGTTCAGCCCCAGCATTTT. Translation: CASSHGRVQPQHF.

Points on this clonotype: At one boundary the junction diverges from the germline segment, which might be a read error. This chain uses TRBV15 with TRBJ1-3; the D gene is possibly TRBD1 (5 bases). Germline assignment: CDR1 LNHNV and CDR2 YYDKDF (reference sequence). The CDR3 is 13 amino acids. CDR3 region: CATTRGDGDTIYF. The CDR3 nucleotides read TGTGCCACCACCAGAGGGGACGGGGACACCATATATTTT.

The chain carries TRBV6-2 or TRBV6-3 and TRBJ2-7; tentatively, D is TRBD2 (5 bases). Germline assignment: CDR1 MNHEY and CDR2 SVGEGT. The CDR3 spans 12 residues. CDR3 sequence reads: CVSTRTGYEQYF. CDR3 nucleotide sequence: TGTGTCAGTACTAGGACGGGCTACGAGCAGTACTTC.

To note about this clonotype: At one end the junction does not follow the germline gene, possibly because of a read error. This chain joins TRBV6-5 and TRBJ2-2, with 12 bases aligning to TRBD2. The CDR3 spans 18 residues. The germline gives CDR1 MNHEY, CDR2 SVGAGI. CDR3 residues: CASRYWASGRAGTGEPFF. The CDR3 nucleotides are TGTGCCAGCAGATATTGGGCTAGCGGGAGGGCGGGCACCGGGGAGCCGTTTTTT.

This chain links TRBV4-2 with TRBJ1-4, with no clear D. The ends were cut back, 0 bases at V and 5 bases at J, with 19 bases in the middle. CDR3 size: 18 residues. Germline CDR1 LGHNA, CDR2 YNFKEQ. As DNA, the CDR3 is TGTGCCAGCAGCCAAGATATTGTGTCCGACAAAGGGAATGAAAAACTGTTTTTT. It translates to CASSQDIVSDKGNEKLFF.

About this clonotype: At one of its ends the junction is not consistent with the germline gene, which may arise from a read error. V and J are TRBV5-8 and TRBJ1-1; no reliable D call. The germline V gene has CDR1 SGHTS and CDR2 YDEGEE. This CDR3 comprises 16 residues. The CDR3 region has the DNA TGTGCCAGGAGCTTCAGACTTGGGCGGGAGGACACTGAAGCTTTCTTT. Its protein is CARSFRLGREDTEAFF.

Concerning this clonotype itself: One junction end disagrees with the germline gene, perhaps due to a read error. The rearrangement links TRBV11-2 to TRBJ2-7, with 12 positions matching TRBD2. In germline, CDR1 is SGHAT, CDR2 FQNNGV. The CDR3 totals 15 residues. In DNA, the CDR3 is TGTGTCAGCAACTTTAGGACTAGCGGGACGGGCGAGCAGTACTTC. It is translated as CVSNFRTSGTGEQYF.